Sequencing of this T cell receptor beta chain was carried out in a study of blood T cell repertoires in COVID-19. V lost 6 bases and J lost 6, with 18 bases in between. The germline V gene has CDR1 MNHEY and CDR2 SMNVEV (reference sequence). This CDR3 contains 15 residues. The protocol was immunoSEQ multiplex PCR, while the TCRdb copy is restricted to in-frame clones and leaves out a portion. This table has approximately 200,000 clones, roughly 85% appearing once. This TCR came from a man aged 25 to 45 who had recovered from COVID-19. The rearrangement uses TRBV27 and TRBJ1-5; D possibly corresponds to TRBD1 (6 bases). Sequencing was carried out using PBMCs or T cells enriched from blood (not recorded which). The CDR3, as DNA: TGTGCCAGCAGCATGGGTTACAGGGTAGGTCAGCCCCAGCATTTT. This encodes CASSMGYRVGQPQHF.